The source of this TCR beta chain is a study of read filtering for tumor transcriptome and immune sequencing. Whole-study context: TCR-mapped reads were about 3.5 to 11 million with IR-seq versus roughly 80 to 1,300 with RNA-seq.

Trimming stripped 7 bases from V and 6 bases from J, with 18 bases between. The CDR3 covers 14 residues. The library was built from roughly 400 ng RNA with molecular barcoded adaptors for alpha/delta and beta/gamma chains. TCRdb itself ran the reads through MiXCR, one entry per CDR3 protein. The repertoire holds fewer than 75,000 distinct CDR3 sequences, with less than 25% as singletons. This clonotype was found many times. The sequenced sample was a population of CD138-negative cells sorted from bone marrow. The sequence was collected from a donor at least 40 years old with multiple myeloma. V and J are TRBV12-3 or TRBV12-4 and TRBJ1-1; TRBD1 is a possible D gene (6 bases). The CDR3 DNA follows: TGTGCCAGCACCCCACCGGCAGGGGAATCTGAAGCTTTCTTT. It is translated as CASTPPAGESEAFF.